This TCR beta chain was captured by sequencing in a study of blood T cells in healthy people across ages (dated by TCRdb to the mid-2010s). For the study in its entirety: In model experiments, template switching captured about one uniquely barcoded TCR beta cDNA molecule for every two T cells. Age-related changes in TCR beta repertoire diversity were measured in the study by deep sequencing normalized with unique cDNA molecular identifiers. The donors were divided into four age groups: young (average about 16 years), middle-aged (about 39), aged (approximately 62) and long-lived (about 79). Using the same blood draw, the study looked at two additional independent replicas of 1 million unique cDNA reads for two donors, one aged 18 to 29 and the other aged 80 or older. General conclusions and limits of the study: The CMV infection status of donors was not known, potentially confounding age-related changes in expanded clonotypes. As age increased, observed TCR beta diversity per million T cells dropped in a roughly linear way, and a significant reduction was already evident by age roughly 36. Compared with the aged group, the long-lived group had more naive CD4+ T cells, fewer expanded clones and increased TCR diversity, a pattern suggesting age selection. Bulk unsorted PBMC profiling prevented conclusive comparison of naive and antigen-experienced compartments. Total diversity estimates from one million sequenced T cells were considered lower bounds and underestimates. The percentage of naive T cells measured by flow cytometry correlated strongly with observed TCR beta diversity.

Donors were a few dozen systemically healthy Caucasian individuals from Russia aged roughly 6 to 100 years. Each donor gave approximately 9.4 milliliters of peripheral blood, drawn into EDTA-treated Vacutainer tubes. PBMCs were isolated by Ficoll-Paque density-gradient centrifugation, with at least 6 million obtained per sample. Total RNA, at least 6 micrograms per sample, was extracted from PBMCs with Trizol reagent. For every donor, flow cytometry on a PBMC aliquot measured the percentage of naive CD45RAhigh/CD27high T cells. Libraries were built with 5' RACE. The instrument given in TCRdb is Illumina HiSeq 2500. A second PCR of roughly 7 to 12 cycles was run with a J-beta primer mix and a sample-barcoded 5' primer. A template-switch 5' adaptor carrying 12 random nucleotides introduced a unique molecular identifier onto each TCR beta cDNA molecule. At least 3 million CDR3-containing paired-end reads were obtained from each sample. First-strand cDNA synthesis was performed from all RNA using the Mint cDNA synthesis kit, with priming by a TRBC-specific oligonucleotide. Following uracil-DNA glycosylase treatment, a first 18-cycle PCR with universal primers M1SS and BC2_uni_R was performed on all cDNA. Per the authors' processing: For normalization, 1 million high-quality reads were randomly selected from each sample, with every read carrying a distinct molecular identifier. Instead of being binned into consensus sequences, reads with shared molecular identifiers were discarded. CDR3 identification, clonotype clustering and error correction used MiTCR with a Q25 quality threshold and the strictest error-elimination algorithm. Lower-bound total TCR beta diversity was estimated with a nonparametric unseen species model using Euler transformation. In TCRdb, the public reads were trimmed at Q25 with fastp and aligned with MiXCR, with productive beta chains retained. Every entry covers one CDR3 protein and lists the most common genes and DNA from its rows. These V and J calls originate from TCRdb's pipeline instead of the authors' own analysis. Recorded for this sample are about 930,000 distinct CDR3 sequences; 25% to 30% of them occurred a single time. The ten largest clones add up to roughly 10% of the sample.

Trimming removed 2 bases from V and 4 bases from J, leaving 17 bases between the germline ends. According to the germline V gene (reference sequence), CDR1 reads LNHDA and CDR2 reads SQIVND. The CDR3, from cysteine to phenylalanine, totals 16 residues. Solely the CDR3 DNA is kept, with 48 bases framed from the first base. This clonotype was observed a few times. What this receptor recognizes is not known. There are no base qualities to consult, and no much larger clone falls within one base. The same sample was also used in a study of T cells of mothers and their children. As that second study puts it: Nine systemically healthy Caucasian individuals served as donors, namely three mothers together with their six children. cDNA synthesis consumed the entire amount of extracted RNA, loaded at approximately 1.5 ug RNA in each 15 ul reaction. In the second PCR, the M1S primer introduced both the sample barcodes and 2-4 random nucleotides. Over 10 million TCR beta CDR3 reads came from each mother, compared with some 3 million reads from each child. TCR recombination output is similarly shaped by thymic selection in related and unrelated pairs, with a minor effect exerted by inherited differences. Related mother-child pairs always showed normalized repertoire overlap that was slightly higher than in unrelated mother-child pairs, though the difference was never significant. Persistent microchimeric T cell clones were not detected, at a sensitivity of around 99 clones per million clonotypes. Deep NGS was used in the study to compare the TCR beta repertoires of mothers and children and to look for features that separate related mother-child pairs from unrelated individuals. Mothers averaged roughly 40 +/- 4 years of age and children averaged 11 +/- 4 years. After adapter ligation with NEBNext reagents, the libraries were sequenced on Illumina HiSeq 2000 with 100+100 nt paired-end reads. Mother and child libraries were prepared a month apart and sequenced in separate runs to prevent cross-contamination. Each donor had between about 450,000 and 2,100,000 distinct TCR beta clonotypes identified. Naive TCR beta clonotypes were estimated from low-frequency clonotypes matched to each donor's FACS-determined naive share, without sorting.

This TCR derives from a woman in her forties in good health. The chain employs TRBV19 and TRBJ1-2; possibly the D gene is TRBD1, per 5 matching bases. Sequences were obtained from blood. Here the CDR3 is given as CASSITGSAPTYGYTF. Here is the DNA: TGTGCCAGTAGTATAACAGGTTCCGCGCCGACCTATGGCTACACCTTC.